This is a list of T cell receptor beta chains from one sample in a study of control samples from healthy donors and cancer patients. Sequencing used immunoSEQ multiplex PCR; TCRdb keeps in-frame clones, though not all of them. Found here are fewer than 200,000 clones, approximately 94% of them singletons; the top ten hold 1.4%. Sequencing input: blood. The source of these receptors is a man under 40 in good health. Both conserved end residues are part of each CDR3. A D gene is named only where the DNA matches it firmly. Size tells how often a clone was seen (once, few, many) or the class of an expanded clone, and some rows leave it out.

J gene | V gene | clone size | D gene | CDR3 DNA | CDR3 protein
TRBJ1-2 | TRBV27 | - | - | TGTGCCAGCAGTTCGACTGGATTGGGCTATGGCTACACCTTC | CASSSTGLGYGYTF
TRBJ2-1 | TRBV7-3 | - | - | TGTGCCAGCAGCCCCTTGGGAGGACCTTGGAATGAGCAGTTCTTC | CASSPLGGPWNEQFF
TRBJ1-5 | TRBV7-9 | few | - | TGTGCCAGCAGCTTTCGGGGCCAGCCCCAGCATTTT | CASSFRGQPQHF
TRBJ1-2 | TRBV19 | - | - | TGTGCCAGTAGTATATCGGGGGCGCGGTCCAACTATGGCTACACCTTC | CASSISGARSNYGYTF
TRBJ1-4 | TRBV24-1 | - | - | TGTGCCACCAGCGAGGGGTCCCCTAATGAAAAACTGTTTTTT | CATSEGSPNEKLFF
TRBJ1-1 | TRBV3-1/TRBV3-2 | - | - | TGTGCCAGCAGCCAAAAGGGCAGCGAAGCTTTCTTT | CASSQKGSEAFF
TRBJ2-1 | TRBV6-5 | few | TRBD2 | TGTGCCAGCAGAGGGACTAGTCGTGATGAGCAGTTCTTC | CASRGTSRDEQFF
TRBJ1-2 | TRBV4-1 | - | TRBD1 | TGCGCCAGCAGCCGGGAGGGGGCCGTTGGCTATGGCTACACCTTC | CASSREGAVGYGYTF
TRBJ1-5 | TRBV27 | - | - | TGTGCCAGCAGACCCCGACAGGTGAGCAATCAGCCCCAGCATTTT | CASRPRQVSNQPQHF
TRBJ2-5 | TRBV4-1 | - | - | TGCGCCAGCAGCCAAGCTGTACTAGGGGAAGAGACCCAGTACTTC | CASSQAVLGEETQYF
TRBJ2-1 | TRBV5-1 | - | TRBD1 | TGCGCCAGCAGTTTTTTTGGACAGGGCTTAGGTGAGCAGTTCTTC | CASSFFGQGLGEQFF
TRBJ1-3 | TRBV7-9 | - | - | TGTGCCAGCAGCAAACACCTCAACACCATATATTTT | CASSKHLNTIYF
TRBJ2-1 | TRBV3-1/TRBV3-2 | - | - | TGTGCCAGCAGCCAAGCCGGGAACAATGAGCAGTTCTTC | CASSQAGNNEQFF
TRBJ2-7 | TRBV4-1 | - | TRBD1 | TGCGCCAGCAGGACACCGGGACAGGGACACGAGCAGTACTTC | CASRTPGQGHEQYF
TRBJ1-5 | TRBV5-5 | - | TRBD1 | TGTGCCAGCAGCCCGGGGACAGGGCCGTCTGCCCAGCATTTT | CASSPGTGPSAQHF
TRBJ2-5 | TRBV7-2 | - | - | TGTGCCAGCAGCTCCCCGGGGCGGGTTCAAGAGACCCAGTACTTC | CASSSPGRVQETQYF
TRBJ1-1 | TRBV7-2 | - | - | TGTGCCAGCAGCTGGGGCCCCCTCACTGAAGCTTTCTTT | CASSWGPLTEAFF
TRBJ1-5 | TRBV19 | - | - | TGTGCCAGTAGTTTCCCCCCACCGGCGGGCAATCAGCCCCAGCATTTT | CASSFPPPAGNQPQHF
TRBJ2-2 | TRBV5-1 | - | - | TGCGCCAGCAGCCGCTGGGGGCAGGGTGGTTCACCGAACACCGGGGAGCTGTTTTTT | CASSRWGQGGSPNTGELFF
TRBJ2-7 | TRBV19 | - | TRBD1 | TGTGCCAGTAGTTGGACAGGTCGTGGCTCCTACGAGCAGTACTTC | CASSWTGRGSYEQYF
TRBJ1-3 | TRBV30 | - | - | TGTGCCTGGAGACAAACAGGTAGTGGAAACACCATATATTTT | CAWRQTGSGNTIYF
TRBJ1-6 | TRBV6-2/TRBV6-3 | - | - | TGTGCCAGCAGTTACCCCGGGTTGGATAATTCACCCCTCCACTTT | CASSYPGLDNSPLHF
TRBJ2-1 | TRBV4-3 | - | TRBD1 | TGCGCCAGCAGCCAGAGGGGGCCCTACAATGAGCAGTTCTTC | CASSQRGPYNEQFF
TRBJ2-1 | TRBV28 | - | TRBD2 | TGTGCCAGCAGTTTTCCTGGGACTAGAGATTTTGAGCAGTTCTTC | CASSFPGTRDFEQFF
TRBJ2-3 | TRBV7-8 | - | TRBD2 | TGTGCCAGCAAGCAGAGCGGGAGTAGCACAGATACGCAGTATTTT | CASKQSGSSTDTQYF
TRBJ2-3 | TRBV21-1 | - | - | TGTGCCAGCAGCAAAGGAGGGGGCGCGCCAGATACGCAGTATTTT | CASSKGGGAPDTQYF
TRBJ1-6 | TRBV6-2/TRBV6-3 | - | - | TGTGCCAGCAGTTACGGAGGGGAGGCACCCCTCCACTTT | CASSYGGEAPLHF
TRBJ2-5 | TRBV7-3 | - | - | TGTGCCAGCAGCTTATACGTTGGCTACGAAGAGACCCAGTACTTC | CASSLYVGYEETQYF
TRBJ1-1 | TRBV6-1 | - | - | TGTGCCAGCAGTGAAGGGGCCCGGGGGCCCTTTCTTGAAGCTTTCTTT | CASSEGARGPFLEAFF
TRBJ1-1 | TRBV7-2 | - | TRBD1 | TGTGCCAGCAGCGCGCAGGGGGGAAACACTGAAGCTTTCTTT | CASSAQGGNTEAFF
TRBJ1-6 | TRBV3-1/TRBV3-2 | - | - | TGTGCCAGCAGCCAATATGAGGATTATAATTCACCCCTCCACTTT | CASSQYEDYNSPLHF
TRBJ2-7 | TRBV28 | - | - | TGTGCCAGCAGTTTCTCCGACAGTGGCGAGCAGTACTTC | CASSFSDSGEQYF
TRBJ2-7 | TRBV3-1/TRBV3-2 | - | - | TGTGCCAGCAGCCAGACCACCTACGAGCAGTACTTC | CASSQTTYEQYF
TRBJ2-2 | TRBV10-2 | - | - | TGCGCCAGCGGTCCCGCGAACACCGGGGAGCTGTTTTTT | CASGPANTGELFF
TRBJ2-2 | TRBV25-1 | - | TRBD1 | TGTGCCAGCAGTGAATTAGACAGGGACACCGGGGAGCTGTTTTTT | CASSELDRDTGELFF
TRBJ1-1 | TRBV12-3/TRBV12-4 | - | TRBD1 | TGTGCCAGCAGATGGACAGGAAACACTGAAGCTTTCTTT | CASRWTGNTEAFF
TRBJ1-1 | TRBV27 | - | - | TGTGCCAGCAGTTTAAACAGGGCTAACACTGAAGCTTTCTTT | CASSLNRANTEAFF
TRBJ2-6 | TRBV19 | - | - | TGTGCCAGTAGTATGGGGACTGGGGCCAACGTCCTGACTTTC | CASSMGTGANVLTF
TRBJ2-3 | TRBV6-6 | - | - | TGTGCCAGCAGAACGCCTGGCACAGATACGCAGTATTTT | CASRTPGTDTQYF
TRBJ1-2 | TRBV6-5 | once | - | TGTGCCAGCAACCCGGAGGAGGTGGATGGCTACACCTTC | CASNPEEVDGYTF
TRBJ2-6 | TRBV6-6 | - | - | TGTGCCGGGGGGACCTCTGGGGCCAACGTCCTGACTTTC | CAGGTSGANVLTF
TRBJ1-1 | TRBV30 | once | - | TGTGCCTGGAGTGGACTGAATACTGAAGCTTTCTTT | CAWSGLNTEAFF
TRBJ2-5 | TRBV5-1 | - | - | TGCGCCAGCAGCTTGGGAGAGATGGAGACCCAGTACTTC | CASSLGEMETQYF
TRBJ2-7 | TRBV7-9 | - | TRBD1 | TGTGCCAGCAGCTCCCAAGGGCGCCGGGACAGCTACTACGAGCAGTACTTC | CASSSQGRRDSYYEQYF
TRBJ1-1 | TRBV7-2 | few | - | TGTGCCAGCAGGCTAAGGGAGGGGTGGAACACTGAAGCTTTCTTT | CASRLREGWNTEAFF
TRBJ1-3 | TRBV9 | - | - | TGTGCCAGCGGGGCGATAGCCTCTGGAAACACCATATATTTT | CASGAIASGNTIYF
TRBJ2-2 | TRBV6-5 | - | - | TGTGCCAGCAAAATATGGGCGGAGGGGACCGGGGAGCTGTTTTTT | CASKIWAEGTGELFF
TRBJ1-2 | TRBV5-1 | - | TRBD1 | TGCGCCAGCAGCTCGACAGGGGACTATGGCTACACCTTC | CASSSTGDYGYTF
TRBJ1-2 | TRBV19 | - | TRBD1 | TGTGCCAGTAGTATCACGACCGGGACAGGGGTCGGCTACACCTTC | CASSITTGTGVGYTF
TRBJ2-3 | TRBV28 | - | - | TGTGCCAGCAGTCTTAGCGGAGCCGGGGGAGATACGCAGTATTTT | CASSLSGAGGDTQYF
TRBJ2-1 | TRBV9 | - | - | TGTGCCAGCAGCGTAAGCGGTTACCCCGAGGGTGAGCAGTTCTTC | CASSVSGYPEGEQFF
TRBJ2-1 | TRBV6-2/TRBV6-3 | - | - | TGTGCCAGCAGTGCGACAGACAATGAGCAGTTCTTC | CASSATDNEQFF
TRBJ1-1 | TRBV5-1 | - | - | TGCGCCAGCAGCTCGGTAGGGCTAGGGGACACTGAAGCTTTCTTT | CASSSVGLGDTEAFF